This TCR beta chain was found in a study of blood T cell repertoires in COVID-19. About the research overall: Donors in the United States, Italy and Spain gave samples during acute or convalescent COVID-19. Sample material is recorded as cDNA or gDNA derived from T cells, B-cell-depleted T cells, or PBMCs.

This clone has more than one count but fewer than ten. The V gene's germline CDR1 is MNHEY and CDR2 SVGAGI. The ends were cut back, 4 bases at V and 9 bases at J, with 19 bases in the middle. This CDR3 region has 15 residues. Produced via immunoSEQ multiplex PCR; TCRdb's table is partial and in-frame only. Here the sample spans tens of thousands of clones, 77% being singletons. Input material: peripheral blood. V gene TRBV6-5 combines with J gene TRBJ1-5; maybe TRBD1 (5 bases). This clonotype originated in a human donor with active or convalescent COVID-19. The donor label of this sample is uncertain. Here the CDR3 DNA reads TGTGCCAGCAGTTCGCTAAGACAGTTCTCAGGGCCCCAGCATTTT. Its protein is CASSSLRQFSGPQHF.